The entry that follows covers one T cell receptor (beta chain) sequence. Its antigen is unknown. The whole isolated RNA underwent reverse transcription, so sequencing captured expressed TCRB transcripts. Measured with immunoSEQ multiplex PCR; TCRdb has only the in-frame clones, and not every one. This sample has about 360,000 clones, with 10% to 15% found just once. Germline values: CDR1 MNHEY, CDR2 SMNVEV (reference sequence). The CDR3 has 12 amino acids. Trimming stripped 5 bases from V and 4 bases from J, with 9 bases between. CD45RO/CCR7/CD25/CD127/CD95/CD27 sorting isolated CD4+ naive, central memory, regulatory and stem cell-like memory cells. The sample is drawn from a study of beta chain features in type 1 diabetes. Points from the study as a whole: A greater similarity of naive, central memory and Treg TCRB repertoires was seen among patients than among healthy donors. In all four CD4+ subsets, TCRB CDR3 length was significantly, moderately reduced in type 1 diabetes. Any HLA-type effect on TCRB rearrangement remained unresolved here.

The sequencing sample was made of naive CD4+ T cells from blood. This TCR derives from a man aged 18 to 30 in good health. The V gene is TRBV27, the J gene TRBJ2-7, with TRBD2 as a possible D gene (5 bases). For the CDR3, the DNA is TGTGCCAGCAGTAGGACGGGGTACGAGCAGTACTTC. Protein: CASSRTGYEQYF.